This TCR beta chain was sequenced in a study of cytomegalovirus exposure and HLA in healthy donors. Method: immunoSEQ multiplex PCR; TCRdb's copy keeps in-frame clones and lacks some. This table has fewer than 200,000 clones, around 90% appearing once. V was clipped by 1 base and J by 3 bases, with 18 bases between them. CDR1 and CDR2 (germline): GTSNPN, SVGIG (reference sequence). The CDR3 sequence is 16 residues long. Findings and limits, study-wide: The study put under 200 TCR beta chains on its list as cytomegalovirus-associated. The dataset shows that most TCR sequences were rare, while some public TCRs occurred in many donors. The TCR clusters that emerged in the first cohort tended, a later analysis found, to co-occur in the approximately 120 validation repertoires.

A remark on this clone: The antigen is undetermined.

Material for sequencing was PBMCs. This receptor was identified in a woman younger than 35 in good health and CMV-seropositive. V and J are TRBV30 and TRBJ1-1, with D possibly TRBD1 on 5 matching bases. CDR3 sequence reads: CAWSGRAGWKYTEAFF. The CDR3 nucleotides are TGTGCCTGGAGTGGGAGGGCAGGGTGGAAGTACACTGAAGCTTTCTTT. Complete variable domain (other parts from reference TRBV30 and TRBJ1-1): SQTIHQWPATLVQPVGSPLSLECTVEGTSNPNLYWYRQAAGRGLQLLFYSVGIGQISSEVPQNLSASRPQDRQFILSSKKLLLSDSGFYLCAWSGRAGWKYTEAFFGQGTRLTVV.